The clone carrying this TCR beta chain was observed a few times. Original analysis: Estimation of nucleated cell counts relied on the amplification of reference gene primers. Sequencing used immunoSEQ multiplex PCR; TCRdb keeps in-frame clones, though not all of them. The V and J calls and the clone size are those of that table, but D and trimming were determined from the DNA. In the table there are fewer than 300,000 clones, over 80% of which are singletons. These data originate in a study of blood T cell repertoires in COVID-19. Study-wide context: Both acute and convalescent COVID-19 samples were obtained from the United States, Italy and Spain. T cells, B-cell-depleted T cells, or PBMCs supplied cDNA or gDNA.

This CDR3 has 13 residues. The germline V gene encodes CDR1 SNHLY and CDR2 FYNNEI. The V gene lost 8 bases and the J gene lost 0 bases, with 10 bases spanning the gap. V and J are TRBV2 and TRBJ1-1; D is unresolved. Source material: peripheral blood. This sequence was found in a woman aged 40 to 50 who had recovered from COVID-19. CDR3 residues: CASLGEVNTEAFF. CDR3 DNA sequence: TGTGCCAGCCTAGGAGAAGTGAACACTGAAGCTTTCTTT.